These 24 T cell receptor beta chains were all obtained from the same sample, sequenced in a study of T cells after yellow fever vaccination. TCRdb re-called the 5' RACE reads through MiXCR, storing one row per CDR3 protein. The sample lists a few hundred thousand distinct CDR3 sequences, roughly 8.4% occurring once. The sample here was PBMCs, taken roughly 45 days after the first yellow fever vaccination. The receptor source for this set is a man aged 18 to 29 who received the YFV17D yellow fever vaccine.

In this sample, this clonotype turned up a few times. The chain couples TRBV12-5 to TRBJ2-1, with TRBD1 matching over 7 bases. CDR1 and CDR2 from the germline V gene are LGHNT and FRNRAP. The CDR3 totals 14 residues. After removal of 4 bases from V and 9 bases from J, the junction contained 9 bases not matched to a gene. DNA for the CDR3: TGTGCTAGTGGTTCCTTACAGGGGATGATTGAGCAGTTCTTC. Encoded protein: CASGSLQGMIEQFF.

This clonotype was picked up many times. The J gene is TRBJ1-6, the V gene TRBV5-1; D gene uncertain. The germline V gene has CDR1 SGHRS and CDR2 YFSETQ. Trimming pared 0 bases from V and 10 bases from J, leaving 11 bases between. The CDR3 loop spans 14 amino acids. CDR3 protein: CASSLEQPGSPLHF. The CDR3 bases are TGCGCCAGCAGCTTGGAACAGCCCGGATCACCCCTCCACTTT.

Ten or more counts support this clonotype. V usage is TRBV7-9 and J usage is TRBJ2-7, with a weak D call TRBD1 (6 bases). The germline gives CDR1 SEHNR, CDR2 FQNEAQ (reference sequence). CDR3 length equals 16 residues. V lost 3 bases and J lost 0, with 15 bases in between. In nucleotides, the CDR3 is TGTGCCAGCAGCTTTTCCACGGGACATCGCTCCTACGAGCAGTACGTC. Encoded protein: CASSFSTGHRSYEQYV.

This clonotype was found a few times. The chain couples TRBV20-1 to TRBJ2-3; possibly TRBD1 for D (6 bases). The CDR3 loop spans 14 amino acids. The V gene's germline CDR1 is DFQATT and CDR2 SNEGSKA (reference sequence). V lost 3 bases and J 11 bases, leaving 21 bases between the germline ends. The chain's CDR3 is CSASRTAGVGQQYF. In DNA, the CDR3 is TGCAGTGCTAGCCGTACAGCAGGGGTTGGGCAGCAGTATTTT.

The V gene is TRBV20-1, the J gene TRBJ2-1; 11 nucleotides align to TRBD2. The germline gives CDR1 DFQATT, CDR2 SNEGSKA (reference sequence). There are 14 residues in the CDR3. V lost 2 bases to trimming and J lost 8 bases; unmatched junction nucleotides: 5. The DNA for the CDR3 is TGCAGTGCTAGAAATAGCGGGGGGGTGGATGAGCAGTTCTTC. It specifies CSARNSGGVDEQFF.

This clonotype was picked up a small number of times. V and J are TRBV18 and TRBJ2-5; D might be TRBD1 (5 bases). This CDR3 has 16 residues. Germline V lookup: CDR1 KGHSH, CDR2 LQKENI. Trimming shortened V by 2 bases and J by 1 base, and 14 bases separated the two germline ends. The CDR3 reads CASSPNRQGGQETQYF. The CDR3 DNA reads as TGTGCCAGCTCACCAAATCGGCAGGGTGGCCAAGAGACCCAGTACTTC.

This clonotype was found a few times. The V and J genes are TRBV20-1 and TRBJ2-3, with D perhaps TRBD1 (5 bases). The CDR3 covers 12 residues. Germline V gene sequence: CDR1 DFQATT, CDR2 SNEGSKA (reference sequence). V was shortened by 6 bases and J by 4 bases, with 11 bases between the two germline ends. The CDR3 sequence: CSARRQPDTQYF. The DNA of the CDR3 is TGCAGTGCGCGCCGACAGCCAGATACGCAGTATTTT.

This clonotype was seen a handful of times. The V call is TRBV3-1, the J call TRBJ1-2, with a tentative D call TRBD1 (6 bases). The V gene lost 4 bases and the J gene lost 3 bases, with 12 bases spanning the gap. Germline CDR1 reads LGHDT; CDR2 reads YNNKEL (reference sequence). CDR3 length: 14 amino acids. The DNA of the CDR3 is TGTGCCAGCAGCCCGAGGGGGGCCTACTATGGCTACACCTTC. This translates into CASSPRGAYYGYTF.

The CDR3 loop reads CASSDRSGNQPQHF. CDR3 DNA sequence: TGTGCCAGCTCCGACAGGAGCGGGAATCAGCCCCAGCATTTT. The chain links TRBV6-1 to TRBJ1-5; the D gene is possibly TRBD1 (6 bases). The CDR3 loop spans 14 amino acids. V was trimmed by 8 bases and J by 4 bases, leaving 15 bases between them. CDR1 and CDR2 (germline): MNHNS, SASEGT.

This clonotype came up a few times. The DNA for the CDR3 is TGTGCCAGCAGCTCCCGGACAGGGGAGGCTGAAGCTTTCTTT. This sequence encodes CASSSRTGEAEAFF. This rearrangement joins TRBV7-2 to TRBJ1-1; 9 nucleotides line up with TRBD1. Germline assignment: CDR1 SGHTA and CDR2 FQGNSA. CDR3 length: 14 amino acids. With 4 bases clipped from V and 6 bases from J, the junction kept 6 bases outside the gene matches.

V is TRBV5-4 and J is TRBJ2-3, with D tentatively TRBD2 (6 bases). Trimming removed 4 bases at V and 0 bases at J, with 12 bases between. The CDR3 consists of 15 residues. The germline gives CDR1 SGHNT, CDR2 YYREEE (reference sequence). The CDR3 region has the DNA TGTGCCAGCAGCGCGGGACGCTCCAGCACAGATACGCAGTATTTT. Its protein is CASSAGRSSTDTQYF.

This CDR3 reads CASRTSGGAWETQYF. CDR3 nucleotides: TGTGCCAGCAGAACTAGCGGGGGGGCTTGGGAGACCCAGTACTTC. This chain connects TRBV11-2 to TRBJ2-5, with TRBD2 identical over 13 bases. The CDR3 has 15 residues. Germline V gene data show CDR1 as SGHAT and CDR2 as FQNNGV. Unmatched junction bases numbered 6, after V lost 6 bases and J lost 5 bases.

This chain uses TRBV3-1 with TRBJ1-1; D call uncertain. Germline values: CDR1 LGHDT, CDR2 YNNKEL (reference sequence). The CDR3 loop spans 14 amino acids. The ends were cut back, 3 bases at V and 0 bases at J, with 8 bases in the middle. The CDR3 is CASSQRDMNTEAFF. Written as DNA, the CDR3 is TGTGCCAGCAGCCAGAGGGATATGAACACTGAAGCTTTCTTT.

This clonotype was seen ten or more times. Germline and junction disagree at one end, which may indicate a read error. The CDR3: CASSLVGQETQYF. CDR3 DNA sequence: TGTGCCAGCAGTTTAGTAGGACAAGAGACCCAGTACTTC. This chain connects TRBV5-1 to TRBJ2-5; D gene unclear. This CDR3 is built from 13 residues. Germline lookup yields CDR1 SGHRS and CDR2 YFSETQ.

This clonotype was seen more than once but under ten times. The chain has TRBV5-6 and TRBJ2-5, with 7 bases that match TRBD1. The V gene's germline CDR1 is SGHDT and CDR2 YYEEEE. V trimming: 2 bases; J trimming: 5 bases; junction bases outside the gene matches: 6. This CDR3 is built from 14 residues. CDR3 sequence: CASSFEGAWETQYF. CDR3 nucleotide sequence: TGTGCCAGCAGCTTTGAGGGGGCATGGGAGACCCAGTACTTC. The whole variable domain, filled in from reference TRBV5-6 and TRBJ2-5, reads DAGVTQSPTHLIKTRGQQVTLRCSPKSGHDTVSWYQQALGQGPQFIFQYYEEEERQRGNFPDRFSGHQFPNYSSELNVNALLLGDSALYLCASSFEGAWETQYFGPGTRLLVL.

V is TRBV4-3 and J is TRBJ2-1; D could derive from TRBD1 or TRBD2 (6 bases each). CDR1 and CDR2 (germline): LGHNA, YSLEER. V lost 8 bases to trimming and J lost 0 bases, with 17 bases between them. The CDR3 is 16 amino acids. CDR3 in DNA: TGCGCCAGCGCAAGGGCCGGGGGCTACTCCTACAATGAGCAGTTCTTC. Its translation is CASARAGGYSYNEQFF.

The chain couples TRBV20-1 to TRBJ2-7, with a possible D match to TRBD2 (5 bases). The length of the CDR3 is 16 residues. Germline-derived CDR1 and CDR2 are DFQATT and SNEGSKA (reference sequence). With 1 base removed from V and 5 bases from J, the gap between germline ends came to 21 bases. The CDR3 loop reads CSARGFASGPGNEQYF. CDR3 bases: TGCAGTGCTAGAGGGTTCGCCAGCGGACCGGGAAACGAGCAGTACTTC.

The chain links TRBV29-1 to TRBJ2-5; maybe TRBD2 (7 bases). V lost 6 bases to trimming and J lost 5 bases, with 13 bases between them. This CDR3 region has 12 residues. CDR1 and CDR2 from the germline V gene are SQVTM and ANQGSEA. The CDR3 nucleotides are TGCAGCGTCTTCGGCGGGGGCGAGACCCAGTACTTC. Its translation: CSVFGGGETQYF.

This clonotype was detected only a few times. The chain links TRBV10-3 to TRBJ1-2, with 7 bases fitting TRBD1. The germline V gene has CDR1 ENHRY and CDR2 SYGVKD. The CDR3 length is 14 residues. V shed 2 bases and J 6 bases; nucleotides not matched to a gene: 6. The CDR3 loop reads CAISEGRGFDGYTF. In DNA, the CDR3 is TGTGCCATCAGTGAGGGCAGGGGGTTTGATGGCTACACCTTC.

The chain combines TRBV7-3 with TRBJ2-3; possibly TRBD1 for D (6 bases). This CDR3 region has 15 residues. The V end was cut by 4 bases, the J end by 1 base, with 12 bases between. Germline CDR1 and CDR2: SGHTA and FQGTGA. CDR3 nucleotide sequence: TGTGCCAGCAGCTCTACAGGGTCTGGCACAGATACGCAGTATTTT. As protein: CASSSTGSGTDTQYF.

This clonotype was seen at least ten times. The genes are TRBV6-5 and TRBJ1-2, with D maybe TRBD1 (5 bases). Germline V CDR1 and CDR2: MNHEY, SVGAGI. The CDR3 runs 15 residues. Trimming cost V 0 bases and J 6 bases, with 14 bases left between them. The CDR3 DNA reads TGTGCCAGCAGTTACTCGAGGCCAGGGAAAGATGGCTACACCTTC. Its protein product is CASSYSRPGKDGYTF.

This sequence joins TRBV20-1 and TRBJ2-1; D call uncertain. V lost 3 bases to trimming and J lost 0 bases, with 9 bases between them. CDR1 DFQATT and CDR2 SNEGSKA come from the germline V gene (reference sequence). The CDR3 consists of 14 residues. Written as DNA, the CDR3 is TGCAGTGCTAGTCTGGCGGTCTCCTACAATGAGCAGTTCTTC. Encoded protein: CSASLAVSYNEQFF.

The chain couples TRBV4-3 to TRBJ1-1; D uncertain. Trimming removed 0 bases from V and 1 base from J, with 18 bases in between. Germline V gene sequence: CDR1 LGHNA, CDR2 YSLEER. The CDR3 is made up of 18 amino acids. The chain's CDR3 is CASSQDPVNRRRNTEAFF. DNA of the CDR3: TGCGCCAGCAGCCAAGATCCGGTCAACCGGAGAAGGAACACTGAAGCTTTCTTT.

This clonotype was picked up a small number of times. The gene calls are TRBV27 and TRBJ1-6, with TRBD1 matching 7 bases. With V trimmed by 10 bases and J by 9 bases, 9 bases remained unmatched. This CDR3 has 13 amino acids. Germline assignment: CDR1 MNHEY and CDR2 SMNVEV (reference sequence). Here the CDR3 reads CATATQGGSPLHF. The CDR3 region has the DNA TGTGCCACCGCCACCCAGGGGGGTTCACCCCTCCACTTT.